This T cell receptor (beta chain) was retrieved from a study of T cell responses to AZD1222 COVID-19 vaccine. Per the germline V gene, CDR1 is GTSNPN and CDR2 is SVGIG (reference sequence). The CDR3 contains 15 residues. V gave up 2 bases and J gave up 2 bases; unmatched junction bases: 8. Details on this clone: Its antigen is unknown.

Pooling of second doses given at about 4 or about 12 weeks was done. Using immunoSEQ multiplex PCR, the repertoire was profiled, and TCRdb retains in-frame clones only, with some absent. The sample carries around 99,000 clones, around 87% recorded once. Study results and limitations: Mapped onto spike, vaccine-associated CD4 TCRs spanned it and were dominant at 160-218 and 743-854.

The material was peripheral blood, obtained 28 days after the second AZD1222 dose. The source of this sequence is an adult who received the AZD1222 COVID-19 vaccine. The genes are TRBV30 and TRBJ1-1, with TRBD1 identical over 7 bases. CDR3 sequence (DNA): TGTGCCTGGAGTCCTTGGGACAGAGGAAACACTGAAGCTTTCTTT. This translates into CAWSPWDRGNTEAFF.